This TCR beta chain appears in the sequencing data of a study of blood T cell repertoires in COVID-19. Study as a whole: Sites in the United States, Italy and Spain provided acute and convalescent COVID-19 samples.

Per the authors' pipeline: Estimation of nucleated cell counts was performed using reference gene primer amplification. Assay: immunoSEQ multiplex PCR; the TCRdb copy retains only in-frame clones and omits some. V, J and clone size were drawn from that table, and D and trimming were deduced from the DNA. The data show about 240,000 clones, approximately 78% seen once. Germline V gene sequence: CDR1 SGHVS, CDR2 FQNEAQ. V lost 5 bases to trimming and J lost 11 bases, with 21 bases between them. The CDR3 length is 14 residues. This TCR was recovered from an older woman with active or convalescent COVID-19. Sequencing was performed on peripheral blood. The rearrangement uses TRBV7-8 and TRBJ1-1, with D perhaps matching TRBD1 (5 bases). CDR3 amino acids: CASSQEGPPVGAFF. For the CDR3, the DNA is TGTGCCAGCAGCCAGGAGGGGCCCCCCGTCGGGGCTTTCTTT.